The next 12 T cell receptor beta chains were all read from a single sample in a study of CD8 T cells in ankylosing spondylitis. Findings and limits, study-wide: A TCR beta motif made of about 8 highly homologous variants seemed typical of ankylosing spondylitis blood.

These receptors' antigens are unknown. From the 5' RACE reads, TCRdb called clonotypes with MiXCR, one entry per CDR3 protein. The data hold about 330,000 distinct CDR3 sequences, with 6.5% to 10% observed a single time. The sequenced material came from blood, either unsorted or a sorted T cell fraction (not recorded which). These receptors all stem from a male donor with ankylosing spondylitis.

This clonotype has at least ten counts. This chain connects TRBV12-3 or TRBV12-4 to TRBJ1-2; perhaps TRBD1 as D (6 bases). This CDR3 spans 17 amino acids. Trimming shortened V by 3 bases and J by 2 bases, and 19 bases separated the two germline ends. In DNA form, the CDR3 reads TGTGCCAGCAGTTTTCTGGCAGGGGCTCGCGGAAACTATGGCTACACCTTC. Translated, it gives CASSFLAGARGNYGYTF.

This clonotype was recorded a few times. The chain combines TRBV14 with TRBJ2-1; D is tentatively TRBD1 or TRBD2 (5 bases each). This CDR3 region has 16 residues. Germline V gene data show CDR1 as SGHDN and CDR2 as FVKESK. Trimming pared 4 bases from V and 5 bases from J, leaving 18 bases between. This chain's CDR3 is CASSRLAGTVDNEQFF. CDR3 coding DNA: TGTGCCAGCAGCCGCCTAGCCGGGACGGTAGACAATGAGCAGTTCTTC.

This clonotype has a count of ten or more. The gene calls are TRBV4-2 and TRBJ2-1, with TRBD2 identical over 11 bases. V lost 1 base to trimming and J lost 4 bases; unmatched junction nucleotides: 3. Looked up from germline, CDR1 is LGHNA and CDR2 is YNFKEQ. This CDR3 region has 16 residues. The CDR3: CASSQARLAGYNEQFF. The CDR3 DNA sequence: TGTGCCAGCAGCCAAGCAAGACTAGCGGGATACAATGAGCAGTTCTTC.

The sample holds a few counts of this clonotype. V gene TRBV24-1 combines with J gene TRBJ2-1; 11 nucleotides line up with TRBD2. The V gene end was trimmed by 8 bases and the J gene end by 7 bases; junction bases not matched to a gene: 9. The V gene's germline CDR1 is KGHDR and CDR2 SFDVKD. CDR3 length: 15 residues. The CDR3 bases are TGTGCCACCAAAGGGACTAGCGGAGAGGATAATGAGCAGTTCTTC. Translated: CATKGTSGEDNEQFF.

The genes are TRBV18 and TRBJ2-6; D not certain. CDR3 size: 16 residues. V was shortened by 6 bases and J by 0 bases, with 12 bases between the two germline ends. Germline values: CDR1 KGHSH, CDR2 LQKENI. This CDR3 is CASSLLVLSGANVLTF. CDR3 sequence (DNA): TGTGCCAGCTCCTTGCTGGTGCTCTCTGGGGCCAACGTCCTGACTTTC.

The table lists this clonotype with a few counts. CDR3 protein: CASGLAEGHEQFF. The CDR3 DNA sequence: TGTGCCAGCGGTCTAGCGGAAGGGCACGAGCAGTTCTTC. V and J are TRBV7-9 and TRBJ2-1; 7 bases line up with TRBD2. Germline CDR1 and CDR2: SEHNR and FQNEAQ (reference sequence). The CDR3 runs to 13 residues. Trimming took 8 bases from V and 10 from J; bases not matched to a gene: 11.

This clonotype was counted only a few times. CDR3 in DNA: TGTGCCACCAGCAGAAGGGGACGGGCAACTAATGAAAAACTGTTTTTT. Translating gives CATSRRGRATNEKLFF. The genes are TRBV15 and TRBJ1-4, with D perhaps matching TRBD1 (5 bases). The germline V and J ends were trimmed by 2 bases and 0 bases, with 10 bases remaining between them. Germline values: CDR1 LNHNV, CDR2 YYDKDF (reference sequence). The CDR3 is 16 residues long.

Only a few counts were recorded for this clonotype. This chain uses TRBV5-5 with TRBJ2-7; 13 nucleotides line up with TRBD2. The J segment lost 5 bases and the V segment lost 3 bases, leaving 11 bases of the junction unmatched. Germline V gives CDR1 SGHKS, CDR2 YYEKEE (reference sequence). The CDR3 sequence is 17 residues long. In nucleotides, the CDR3 is TGTGCCAGCAGCTCAGGACTAGCGGGAGTTCTCTTGAACGAGCAGTACTTC. Its translation: CASSSGLAGVLLNEQYF.

This clonotype has ten or more counts. The V and J genes are TRBV28 and TRBJ2-7, with D possibly being TRBD1 (6 bases). The CDR3 length is 16 residues. CDR1 and CDR2 (germline): MDHEN, SYDVKM. V lost 7 bases to trimming and J lost 2 bases, with 21 bases between them. The CDR3 region has the DNA TGTGCCAGCAATCATCCGAGCCCCGGACAGACCTACGAGCAGTACTTC. It encodes CASNHPSPGQTYEQYF.

The V gene is TRBV2, the J gene TRBJ2-3; 10 nucleotides line up with TRBD2. This CDR3 is 14 amino acids long. V trimming: 10 bases; J trimming: 2 bases; junction bases outside the gene matches: 6. In germline, CDR1 is SNHLY, CDR2 FYNNEI. In DNA form, the CDR3 reads TGTGCCACCACTACTAGCGGGACCACAGATACGCAGTATTTT. The encoded protein is CATTTSGTTDTQYF.

As regards this clonotype: A much larger clone lies a single base off, so this may be a read error. The genes are TRBV4-1 and TRBJ2-7; D gene uncertain. Trimming left V 4 bases short and J 7 bases short, with 14 bases between. CDR1 is MGHRA and CDR2 is YSYEKL in the germline V gene. The CDR3 contains 13 residues. This CDR3 reads CASSRETRREQYF. DNA of the CDR3: TGCGCCAGCAGCCGAGAAACCCGACGGGAGCAGTACTTC.

This clonotype occurred many times. The V gene is TRBV12-3 or TRBV12-4, the J gene TRBJ1-3; D is ambiguous. V was cut by 2 bases and J by 0 bases, with 5 bases left in between. The CDR3 consists of 14 residues. The CDR3 DNA reads as TGTGCCAGCAGTTTATCCTCCTCTGGAAACACCATATATTTT. Its translation: CASSLSSSGNTIYF.